A selection of T cell receptor beta chains follows, all from one sample in a study of high-grade serous ovarian cancer treatment subgroups. Assay used: immunoSEQ multiplex PCR; TCRdb lists only in-frame clones, some missing. The table has thousands of clones, under 85% seen once. Material for sequencing was tumor tissue. These receptors were taken from a human donor with high-grade serous ovarian cancer. CDR3s include the opening cysteine and the closing phenylalanine or tryptophan. D genes are given only for firm matches. Rows give clone size only sometimes, using once, few, many, or a class for an expanded clone.

TGTGCCTCCCACCCCGAATGGGGACAGCCCCAGCATTTT | CASHPEWGQPQHF | TRBJ1-5 | TRBV6-1 | - | -
TGTGCCAGCAGGGAAGCGGGGGGGAGTAACTATGGCTACACCTTC | CASREAGGSNYGYTF | TRBJ1-2 | TRBV7-9 | - | -
TGTGCCTGCCGGACAGGGCAGTTGGGGGGCACTGAAGCTTTCTTT | CACRTGQLGGTEAFF | TRBJ1-1 | TRBV30 | - | TRBD1
TGTGCCAGCAGCTTGGGGCGTACGGGGGCCAACGTCCTGACTTTC | CASSLGRTGANVLTF | TRBJ2-6 | TRBV5-4 | - | -
TGTGCCAGCAGCTTTGGGGCAACTAATGAAAAACTGTTTTTT | CASSFGATNEKLFF | TRBJ1-4 | TRBV5-5 | - | -
TGTGCCAGCAGCGTAGGACAGGGGAAGGGTTTAAGCTACGAGCAGTACTTC | CASSVGQGKGLSYEQYF | TRBJ2-7 | TRBV9 | - | TRBD1
TGTGCCAGCAGTCCAGGGGGGGCTGGCTATGGCTACACCTTC | CASSPGGAGYGYTF | TRBJ1-2 | TRBV28 | few | TRBD1
TGTGCCAGCAGCTTACTGGGAGAGGGTTTCGAGCAGTACTTC | CASSLLGEGFEQYF | TRBJ2-7 | TRBV7-2 | - | -
TGTGCCAGCTCAAAAGAACGGGACCAAAGGACAGATACGCAGTATTTT | CASSKERDQRTDTQYF | TRBJ2-3 | TRBV18 | - | -
TGTGCCAGCAGTCCCCCGGACGAAAACATTCAGTACTTC | CASSPPDENIQYF | TRBJ2-4 | TRBV21-1 | - | -
TGTGCCAGCAGCTTACCGGCAGGGACGTCCTACAATGAGCAGTTCTTC | CASSLPAGTSYNEQFF | TRBJ2-1 | TRBV7-9 | - | -
TGTGCCATCAGTGGGACAGGGGGCTATGGCTACACCTTC | CAISGTGGYGYTF | TRBJ1-2 | TRBV10-3 | - | TRBD1
TGTGCCAGCAGTTCCCAGAGGAACACTGAAGCTTTCTTT | CASSSQRNTEAFF | TRBJ1-1 | TRBV28 | - | -
TGCGCCAGCACCCTAGGGGACAGGGCCACTGAAGCTTTCTTT | CASTLGDRATEAFF | TRBJ1-1 | TRBV5-1 | few | TRBD1
TGCAGCGTGAAACTGACTAGCGGGGGGGACCTATCCTACAATGAGCAGTTCTTC | CSVKLTSGGDLSYNEQFF | TRBJ2-1 | TRBV29-1 | once | TRBD2
TGCGCCAGCAGCTTGAACAGTAACACTGAAGCTTTCTTT | CASSLNSNTEAFF | TRBJ1-1 | TRBV5-1 | - | -
TGTGCCAGCAGCCCCTCCGGGACGCCTCCCTACGAGCAGTACTTC | CASSPSGTPPYEQYF | TRBJ2-7 | TRBV28 | - | -
TGTGCCAGCAGTCCCGGACAGGGAAACTATGGCTACACCTTC | CASSPGQGNYGYTF | TRBJ1-2 | TRBV25-1 | - | TRBD1
TGTGCCAGTCGGACTAGCTCCCAAGAGACCCAGTACTTC | CASRTSSQETQYF | TRBJ2-5 | TRBV7-2 | once | TRBD2
TGCGCCAGCAGCTTGGTCCAGGGTGGGGCGAAAGGGGCCAACGTCCTGACTTTC | CASSLVQGGAKGANVLTF | TRBJ2-6 | TRBV5-1 | once | -
TGCGCCAGCAGCATCACCGCGGGTGTCGCTCCGGGCACTGAAGCTTTCTTT | CASSITAGVAPGTEAFF | TRBJ1-1 | TRBV4-1 | - | -
TGTGCCAGCAGTTTGGACCGCTCAGATACGCAGTATTTT | CASSLDRSDTQYF | TRBJ2-3 | TRBV27 | - | -